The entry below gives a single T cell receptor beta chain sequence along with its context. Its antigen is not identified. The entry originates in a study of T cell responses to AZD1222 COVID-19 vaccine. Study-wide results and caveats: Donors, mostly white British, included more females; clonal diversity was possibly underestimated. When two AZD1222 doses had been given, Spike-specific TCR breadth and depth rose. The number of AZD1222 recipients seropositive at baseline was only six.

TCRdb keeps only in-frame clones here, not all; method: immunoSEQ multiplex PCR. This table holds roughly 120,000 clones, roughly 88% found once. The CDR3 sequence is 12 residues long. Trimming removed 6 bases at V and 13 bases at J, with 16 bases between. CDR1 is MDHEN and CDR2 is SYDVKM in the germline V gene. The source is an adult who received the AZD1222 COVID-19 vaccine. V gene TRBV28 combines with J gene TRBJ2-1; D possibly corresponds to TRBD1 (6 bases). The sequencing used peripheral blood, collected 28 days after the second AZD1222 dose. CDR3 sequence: CASSTQGLAQFF. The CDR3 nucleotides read TGTGCCAGCAGCACCCAGGGGCTGGCACAGTTCTTC.